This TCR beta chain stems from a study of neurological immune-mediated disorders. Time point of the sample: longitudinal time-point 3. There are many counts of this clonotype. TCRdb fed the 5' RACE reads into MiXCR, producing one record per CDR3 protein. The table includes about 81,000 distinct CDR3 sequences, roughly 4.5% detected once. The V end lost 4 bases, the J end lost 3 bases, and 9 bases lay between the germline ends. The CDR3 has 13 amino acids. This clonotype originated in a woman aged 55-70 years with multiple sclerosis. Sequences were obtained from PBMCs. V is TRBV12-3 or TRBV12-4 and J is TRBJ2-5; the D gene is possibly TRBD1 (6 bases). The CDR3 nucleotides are TGTGCCAGCAGTTGGGGGACAAAAGAGACCCAGTACTTC. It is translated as CASSWGTKETQYF.